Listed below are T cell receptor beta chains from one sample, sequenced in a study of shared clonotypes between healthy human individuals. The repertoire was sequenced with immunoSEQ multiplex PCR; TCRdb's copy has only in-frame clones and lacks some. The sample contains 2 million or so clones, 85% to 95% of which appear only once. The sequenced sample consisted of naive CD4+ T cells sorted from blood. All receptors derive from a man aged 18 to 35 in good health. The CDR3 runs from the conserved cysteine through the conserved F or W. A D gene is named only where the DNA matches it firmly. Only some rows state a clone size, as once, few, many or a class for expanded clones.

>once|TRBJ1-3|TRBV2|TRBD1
TGTGCCAGCATTCCCGGGACAGGGGGCGACCCCACTGGAAACACCATATATTTT
CASIPGTGGDPTGNTIYF
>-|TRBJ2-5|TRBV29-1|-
TGCAGCGTTGGGGCAGTCCAAGAGACCCAGTACTTC
CSVGAVQETQYF
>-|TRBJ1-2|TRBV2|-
TGTGCCAGCAGTTCAGACCAAAACTATGGCTACACCTTC
CASSSDQNYGYTF
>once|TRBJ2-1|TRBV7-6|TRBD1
TGTGCCAGCAGCTCGGACAGGGGTACCTACAATGAGCAGTTCTTC
CASSSDRGTYNEQFF
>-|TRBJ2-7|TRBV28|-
TGTGCCAGCAGTTTAAGTGGGTCAGGGCGCTGGTACGAGCAGTACTTC
CASSLSGSGRWYEQYF
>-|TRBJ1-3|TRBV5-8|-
TGTGCCAGCAGCTTGGCGGGCAGCGGAAACACCATATATTTT
CASSLAGSGNTIYF
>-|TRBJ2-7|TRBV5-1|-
TGCGCCAGCAGCTTGGCCCCCACAGGAAGGGGCTACGAGCAGTACTTC
CASSLAPTGRGYEQYF
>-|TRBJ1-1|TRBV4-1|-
TGCGCCAGCAGCCAGGGAATCCGGGACATTGAAGCTTTCTTT
CASSQGIRDIEAFF
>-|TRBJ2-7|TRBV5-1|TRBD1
TGCGCCAGCAAGTTACAGGACAGGGGCGAGCAGTACTTC
CASKLQDRGEQYF
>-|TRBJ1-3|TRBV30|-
TGTGCCTGGAGGGCAGCGTCCGTCTCTGGAAACACCATATATTTT
CAWRAASVSGNTIYF
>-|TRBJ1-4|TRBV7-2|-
TGTGCCAGCAGCGTTAGTCGGGGTGCTAATGAAAAACTGTTTTTT
CASSVSRGANEKLFF
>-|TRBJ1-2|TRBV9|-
TGTGCCAGCACACAGGGCGATGGATGGAACTATGGCTACACCTTC
CASTQGDGWNYGYTF
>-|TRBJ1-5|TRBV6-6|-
TGTGCCAGCAGCCCGGGACAAGGACAGCCCCAGCATTTT
CASSPGQGQPQHF
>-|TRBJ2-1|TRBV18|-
TGTGCCAGCTCACCGACGGTAGGCAATGAGCAGTTCTTC
CASSPTVGNEQFF
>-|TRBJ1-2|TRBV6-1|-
TGTGCCAGCAGTGCGACCACGGTGAACGGCTACACCTTC
CASSATTVNGYTF
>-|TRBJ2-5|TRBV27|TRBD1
TGTGCCAGCAGTTTATGGGGACAGGGGGCTGGGACCCAGTACTTC
CASSLWGQGAGTQYF
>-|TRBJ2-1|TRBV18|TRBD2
TGTGCCAGCTCACCCAAAGGGACTAGCGGCGCAGAGCAGTTCTTC
CASSPKGTSGAEQFF
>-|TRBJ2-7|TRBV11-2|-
TGTGCCAGCAGCTTAGCTCTTCAGGGCTACGAGCAGTACTTC
CASSLALQGYEQYF
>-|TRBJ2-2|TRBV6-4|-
TGTGCCAGCACCGACAGGCCGAACACCGGGGAGCTGTTTTTT
CASTDRPNTGELFF
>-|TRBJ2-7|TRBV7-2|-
TGTGCCAGCAGCTTAGCGGCGGGGAGCTCCTACGAGCAGTACTTC
CASSLAAGSSYEQYF
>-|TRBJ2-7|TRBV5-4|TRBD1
TGTGCCAGCAGCTTGGGGACAGGGGGGACCTCCTACGAGCAGTACTTC
CASSLGTGGTSYEQYF
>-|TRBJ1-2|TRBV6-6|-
TGTGCCAGCAGTAATCAAGCGGGGGGAAGTGGCTACACCTTC
CASSNQAGGSGYTF
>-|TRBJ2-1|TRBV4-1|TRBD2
TGCGCCAGCAGCCTAAGACTAGCGGGACCCCCTGGCAATGAGCAGTTCTTC
CASSLRLAGPPGNEQFF